The 13 T cell receptor beta chains below come from one sample, sequenced in a study of blood T cell repertoires in COVID-19. Measured with immunoSEQ multiplex PCR; TCRdb has only the in-frame clones, and not every one. The table has about 65,000 clones, roughly 80% seen once. Sequencing was carried out using peripheral blood. The receptor source for this set is a human donor in a cohort sampled during active COVID-19.

The chain carries TRBV9 and TRBJ2-7, with D unresolved. The length of the CDR3 is 15 residues. V was shortened by 5 bases and J by 2 bases, with 17 bases between the two germline ends. Per the germline V gene, CDR1 is SGDLS and CDR2 is YYNGEE. CDR3 nucleotides: TGTGCCAGCAGACCCCTCTTCGCGCTCCCCTACGAGCAGTACTTC. Protein product: CASRPLFALPYEQYF.

This clone turned up a few times. This chain joins TRBV29-1 and TRBJ2-7; 7 bases are shared with TRBD1. V lost 6 bases, J lost 2 bases, and 13 bases stayed unmatched. The CDR3 sequence is 15 residues long. The germline CDR1 and CDR2 sequences are SQVTM and ANQGSEA. This CDR3 is CSVDGTLTGPYEQYF. The CDR3 coding sequence is TGCAGCGTGGATGGGACCCTGACAGGGCCCTACGAGCAGTACTTC.

This chain links TRBV7-2 with TRBJ2-5; 8 nucleotides agree with TRBD1. The CDR3 runs to 14 residues. The V gene end was trimmed by 1 base and the J gene end by 5 bases; junction bases not matched to a gene: 3. Looked up from germline, CDR1 is SGHTA and CDR2 is FQGNSA. CDR3 DNA sequence: TGTGCCAGCAGCTTAGGAGCAGGGGGCGAGACCCAGTACTTC. This gives the protein CASSLGAGGETQYF.

This clone was detected once. The chain carries TRBV6-5 and TRBJ1-5; perhaps TRBD1 as D (6 bases). The V and J ends lost 5 bases and 0 bases respectively, with 11 bases between them. Germline V CDR1 and CDR2: MNHEY, SVGAGI. CDR3 size: 15 residues. The CDR3 protein is CASSLGADSNQPQHF. CDR3 nucleotides: TGTGCCAGCAGTCTGGGGGCGGATAGCAATCAGCCCCAGCATTTT.

This chain joins TRBV7-9 and TRBJ2-3; 10 bases are shared with TRBD1. The V gene end was trimmed by 4 bases and the J gene end by 3 bases; junction bases not matched to a gene: 10. The CDR3 is 17 residues long. Per the germline V gene, CDR1 is SEHNR and CDR2 is FQNEAQ (reference sequence). CDR3 protein: CASSSRPGQGITDTQYF. The CDR3 DNA sequence: TGTGCCAGCAGCTCACGCCCGGGACAGGGGATAACAGATACGCAGTATTTT. Supplemented by reference TRBV7-9 and TRBJ2-3, the full variable domain reads DTGVSQNPRHKITKRGQNVTFRCDPISEHNRLYWYRQTLGQGPEFLTYFQNEAQLEKSRLLSDRFSAERPKGSFSTLEIQRTEQGDSAMYLCASSSRPGQGITDTQYFGPGTRLTVL.

The chain links TRBV5-1 to TRBJ1-4; D may be TRBD1 (6 bases). Trimming cost V 3 bases and J 5 bases, with 14 bases left between them. The CDR3 consists of 15 residues. Germline loops: CDR1 SGHRS, CDR2 YFSETQ. Here the CDR3 DNA reads TGCGCCAGCAGCTCACAGGGTCTCTCAAATGAAAAACTGTTTTTT. This encodes CASSSQGLSNEKLFF.

This clone appeared once. The chain's CDR3 is CASRPRVGGANVLTF. The CDR3 DNA is TGCGCCAGCAGACCGCGGGTGGGAGGGGCCAACGTCCTGACTTTC. The chain uses TRBV5-1 and TRBJ2-6; a possible D gene is TRBD2 (5 bases). CDR3 size: 15 residues. V gave up 5 bases and J gave up 4 bases, with 13 bases separating them. Germline lookup yields CDR1 SGHRS and CDR2 YFSETQ.

To note about this clone: Other DNA sequences from this sample encode an identical CDR3 as well. The V gene is TRBV6-5, the J gene TRBJ2-6, with a weak D call TRBD1 (5 bases). CDR1 is MNHEY, CDR2 SVGAGI, per germline. The V end lost 5 bases, the J end lost 7 bases, and 9 bases lay between the germline ends. This CDR3 comprises 13 residues. The CDR3 coding sequence is TGTGCCAGCAGTCGACAGACCGCCAACGTCCTGACTTTC. As protein: CASSRQTANVLTF.

The chain has TRBV7-9 and TRBJ1-1; D is uncertain. Germline V lookup: CDR1 SEHNR, CDR2 FQNEAQ (reference sequence). The CDR3 has 14 residues. Deletions cut 1 base from V and 4 bases from J, with 10 bases between. CDR3 residues: CASSLEYGSTEAFF. Here the CDR3 DNA reads TGTGCCAGCAGCTTAGAGTACGGGAGCACTGAAGCTTTCTTT.

This chain joins TRBV18 and TRBJ1-4; 9 nucleotides match TRBD1. The ends lost 4 bases at V and 8 bases at J; junction bases unmatched: 5. Germline V gene sequence: CDR1 KGHSH, CDR2 LQKENI. This CDR3 spans 14 amino acids. CDR3 sequence reads: CASSQGQGGEKLFF. The CDR3 DNA reads TGTGCCAGCTCACAGGGACAGGGAGGAGAAAAACTGTTTTTT.

This chain joins TRBV19 and TRBJ2-1; D is uncertain. The germline CDR1 and CDR2 sequences are LNHDA and SQIVND (reference sequence). The CDR3 runs to 14 residues. The germline V and J ends were trimmed by 3 bases and 10 bases, with 16 bases remaining between them. CDR3 sequence (DNA): TGTGCCAGTAGTATTTGGTTCTCTGGAGTCGAGCAGTTCTTC. Its translation is CASSIWFSGVEQFF. Combining the CDR3 with reference TRBV19 and TRBJ2-1 gives the whole variable domain DGGITQSPKYLFRKEGQNVTLSCEQNLNHDAMYWYRQDPGQGLRLIYYSQIVNDFQKGDIAEGYSVSREKKESFPLTVTSAQKNPTAFYLCASSIWFSGVEQFFGPGTRLTVL.

This chain joins TRBV30 and TRBJ2-7; D gene uncertain. Between the trimmed V and J ends, which lost 0 bases and 8 bases, there was a span of 11 bases. The CDR3 spans 12 residues. Germline lookup yields CDR1 GTSNPN and CDR2 SVGIG (reference sequence). The CDR3 sequence is CAWSVSLVKQYF. CDR3 bases: TGTGCCTGGAGTGTAAGTTTAGTCAAGCAGTACTTC.

The rearrangement links TRBV12-3 or TRBV12-4 to TRBJ1-2; TRBD1 matches at 7 bases. This CDR3 has 12 residues. Unmatched junction bases numbered 5, after V lost 3 bases and J lost 10 bases. The CDR3 region has the DNA TGTGCCAGCAGTTTGAACGGACAGGCCTACACCTTC. Protein sequence: CASSLNGQAYTF.